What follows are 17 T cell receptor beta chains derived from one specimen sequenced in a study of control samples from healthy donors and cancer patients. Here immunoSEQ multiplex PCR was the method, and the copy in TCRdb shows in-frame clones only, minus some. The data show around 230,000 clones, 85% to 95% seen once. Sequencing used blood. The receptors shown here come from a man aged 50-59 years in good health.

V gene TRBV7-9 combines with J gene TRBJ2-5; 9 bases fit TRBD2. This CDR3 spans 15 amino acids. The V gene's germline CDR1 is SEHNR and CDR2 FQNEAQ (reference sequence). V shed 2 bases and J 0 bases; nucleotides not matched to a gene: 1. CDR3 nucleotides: TGTGCCAGCAGCTTAAGCGGGGGGTACCAAGAGACCCAGTACTTC. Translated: CASSLSGGYQETQYF.

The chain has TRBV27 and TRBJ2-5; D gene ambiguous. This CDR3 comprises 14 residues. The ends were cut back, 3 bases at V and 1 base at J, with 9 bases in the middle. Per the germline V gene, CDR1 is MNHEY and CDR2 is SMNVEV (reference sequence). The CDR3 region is CASSFVGAQETQYF. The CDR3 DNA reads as TGTGCCAGCAGTTTCGTTGGAGCCCAAGAGACCCAGTACTTC.

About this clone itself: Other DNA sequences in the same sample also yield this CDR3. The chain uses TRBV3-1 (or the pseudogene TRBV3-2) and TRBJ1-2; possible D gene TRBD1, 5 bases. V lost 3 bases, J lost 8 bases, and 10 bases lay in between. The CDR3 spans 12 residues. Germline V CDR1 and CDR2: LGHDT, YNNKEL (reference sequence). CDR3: CASSQGEGGYTF. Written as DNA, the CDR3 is TGTGCCAGCAGCCAGGGGGAGGGAGGCTACACCTTC.

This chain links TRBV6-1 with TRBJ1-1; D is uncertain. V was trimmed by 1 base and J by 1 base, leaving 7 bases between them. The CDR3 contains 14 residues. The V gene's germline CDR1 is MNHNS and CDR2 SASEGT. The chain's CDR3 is CASSEGSGNTEAFF. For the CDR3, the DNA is TGTGCCAGCAGTGAAGGTTCAGGGAACACTGAAGCTTTCTTT.

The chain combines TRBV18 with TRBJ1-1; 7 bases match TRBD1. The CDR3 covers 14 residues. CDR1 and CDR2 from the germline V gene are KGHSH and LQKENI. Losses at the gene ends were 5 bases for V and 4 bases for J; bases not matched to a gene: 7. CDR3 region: CASSGNRGGTEAFF. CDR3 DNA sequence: TGTGCCAGCTCAGGGAACAGGGGTGGCACTGAAGCTTTCTTT.

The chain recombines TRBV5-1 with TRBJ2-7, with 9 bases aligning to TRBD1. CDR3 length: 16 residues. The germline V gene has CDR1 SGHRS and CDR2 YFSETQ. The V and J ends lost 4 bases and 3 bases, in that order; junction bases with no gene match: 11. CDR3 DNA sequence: TGCGCCAGCAGCGCCACCGGGACAGGGCTTATCTACGAGCAGTACTTC. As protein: CASSATGTGLIYEQYF. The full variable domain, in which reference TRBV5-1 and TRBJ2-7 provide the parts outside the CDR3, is KAGVTQTPRYLIKTRGQQVTLSCSPISGHRSVSWYQQTPGQGLQFLFEYFSETQRNKGNFPGRFSGRQFSNSRSEMNVSTLELGDSALYLCASSATGTGLIYEQYFGPGTRLTVT.

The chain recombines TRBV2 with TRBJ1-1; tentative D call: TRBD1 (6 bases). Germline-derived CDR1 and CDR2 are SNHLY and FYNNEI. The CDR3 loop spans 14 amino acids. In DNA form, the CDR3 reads TGTGCACTGGGGGGGCGAGCGATGAACACTGAAGCTTTCTTT. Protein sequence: CALGGRAMNTEAFF.

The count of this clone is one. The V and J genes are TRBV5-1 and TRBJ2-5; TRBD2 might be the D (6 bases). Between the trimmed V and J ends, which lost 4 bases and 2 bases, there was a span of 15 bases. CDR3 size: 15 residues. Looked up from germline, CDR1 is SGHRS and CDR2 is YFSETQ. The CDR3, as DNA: TGCGCCAGCAGCGTACTACCGGGAGATCAAGAGACCCAGTACTTC. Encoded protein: CASSVLPGDQETQYF.

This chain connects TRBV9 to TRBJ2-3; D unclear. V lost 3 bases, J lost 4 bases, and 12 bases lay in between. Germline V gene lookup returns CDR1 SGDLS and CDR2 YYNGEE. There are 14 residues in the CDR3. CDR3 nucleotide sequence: TGTGCCAGCAGCGGCGTGTTTTCGGCAGATACGCAGTATTTT. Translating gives CASSGVFSADTQYF.

The CDR3 sequence is CASSTRHGDTGELFF. Here the CDR3 DNA reads TGTGCCAGCAGCACCAGGCATGGTGACACCGGGGAGCTGTTTTTT. The J gene is TRBJ2-2, the V gene TRBV7-8; no reliable D call. Between the trimmed V and J ends, which lost 5 bases and 3 bases, there was a span of 13 bases. The germline V gene encodes CDR1 SGHVS and CDR2 FQNEAQ. CDR3 size: 15 residues.

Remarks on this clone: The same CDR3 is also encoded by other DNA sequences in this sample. The CDR3 sequence is CASSESSNYGYTF. The DNA for the CDR3 is TGTGCCAGCAGTGAAAGCTCCAACTATGGCTACACCTTC. This rearrangement joins TRBV2 to TRBJ1-2, with D uncertain. The CDR3 contains 13 residues. V shed 2 bases and J shed 2 bases, with 6 bases lying between them. Germline V gene sequence: CDR1 SNHLY, CDR2 FYNNEI.

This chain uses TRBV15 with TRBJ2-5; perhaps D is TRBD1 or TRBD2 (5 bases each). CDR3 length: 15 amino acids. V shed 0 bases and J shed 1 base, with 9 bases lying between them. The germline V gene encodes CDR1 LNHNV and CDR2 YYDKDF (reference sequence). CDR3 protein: CATSRDQGVQETQYF. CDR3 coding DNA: TGTGCCACCAGCAGAGACCAGGGAGTCCAAGAGACCCAGTACTTC.

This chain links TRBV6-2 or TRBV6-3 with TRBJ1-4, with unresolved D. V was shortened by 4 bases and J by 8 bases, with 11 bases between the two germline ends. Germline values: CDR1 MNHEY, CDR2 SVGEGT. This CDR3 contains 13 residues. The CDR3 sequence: CASSSPEEEKLFF. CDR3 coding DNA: TGTGCCAGCAGTTCGCCGGAGGAAGAAAAACTGTTTTTT.

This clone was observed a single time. The CDR3 reads CASSLGPGPSTEAFF. The DNA for the CDR3 is TGCGCCAGCAGCTTGGGGCCGGGCCCGAGCACTGAAGCTTTCTTT. V usage is TRBV5-1 and J usage is TRBJ1-1; D is ambiguous. Germline loops: CDR1 SGHRS, CDR2 YFSETQ. CDR3 size: 15 residues. The V end was cut by 0 bases, the J end by 4 bases, with 13 bases between.

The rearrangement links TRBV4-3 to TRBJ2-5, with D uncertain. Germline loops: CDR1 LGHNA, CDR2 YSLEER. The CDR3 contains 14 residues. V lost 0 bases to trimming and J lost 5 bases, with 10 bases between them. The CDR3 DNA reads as TGCGCCAGCAGCCAAGATCGGAGCAGTGAGACCCAGTACTTC. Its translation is CASSQDRSSETQYF.

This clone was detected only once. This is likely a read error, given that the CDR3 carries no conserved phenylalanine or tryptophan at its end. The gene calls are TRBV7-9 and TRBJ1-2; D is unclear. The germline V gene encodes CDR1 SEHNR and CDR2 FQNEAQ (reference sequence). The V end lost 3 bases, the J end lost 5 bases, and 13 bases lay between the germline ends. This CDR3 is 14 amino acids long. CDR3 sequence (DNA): TGTGCCAGCAGCTTGATAGAACCTCTATATGGCTACACCCTC. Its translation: CASSLIEPLYGYTL.

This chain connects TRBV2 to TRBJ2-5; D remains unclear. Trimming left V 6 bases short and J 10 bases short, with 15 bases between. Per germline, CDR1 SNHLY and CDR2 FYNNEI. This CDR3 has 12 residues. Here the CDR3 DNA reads TGTGCCAGCAGGGCGGACGGTCCGGTCCAGTACTTC. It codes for CASRADGPVQYF.